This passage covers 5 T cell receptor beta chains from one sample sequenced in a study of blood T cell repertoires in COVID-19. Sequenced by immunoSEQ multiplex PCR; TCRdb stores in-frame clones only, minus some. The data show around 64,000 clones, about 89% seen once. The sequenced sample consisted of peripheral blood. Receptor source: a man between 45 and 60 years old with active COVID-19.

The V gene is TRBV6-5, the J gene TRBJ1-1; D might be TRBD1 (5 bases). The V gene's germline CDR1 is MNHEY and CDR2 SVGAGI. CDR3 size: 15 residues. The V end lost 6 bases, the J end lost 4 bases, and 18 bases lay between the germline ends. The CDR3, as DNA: TGTGCCAGCAGAGCGGGACTCTCTGAGAGCACTGAAGCTTTCTTT. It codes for CASRAGLSESTEAFF.

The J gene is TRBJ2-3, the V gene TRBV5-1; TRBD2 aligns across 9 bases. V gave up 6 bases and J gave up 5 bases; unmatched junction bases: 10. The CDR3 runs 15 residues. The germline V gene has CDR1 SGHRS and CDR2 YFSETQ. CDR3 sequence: CASTLSGSGGDTQYF. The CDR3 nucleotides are TGCGCCAGCACCCTTAGCGGGAGCGGGGGAGATACGCAGTATTTT.

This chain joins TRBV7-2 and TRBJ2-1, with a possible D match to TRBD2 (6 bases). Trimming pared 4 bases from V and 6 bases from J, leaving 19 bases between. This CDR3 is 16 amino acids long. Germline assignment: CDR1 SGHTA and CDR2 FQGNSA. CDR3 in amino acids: CASSSQRRGSGNEQFF. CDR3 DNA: TGTGCCAGCAGCTCACAGAGGAGGGGTTCCGGCAATGAGCAGTTCTTC.

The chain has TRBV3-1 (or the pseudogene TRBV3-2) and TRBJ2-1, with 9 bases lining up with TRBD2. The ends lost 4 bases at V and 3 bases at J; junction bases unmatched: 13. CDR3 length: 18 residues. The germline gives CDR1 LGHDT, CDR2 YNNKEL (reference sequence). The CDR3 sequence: CASSRAGLASGYYNEQFF. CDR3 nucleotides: TGTGCCAGCAGCCGTGCAGGACTAGCGTCAGGATACTACAATGAGCAGTTCTTC.

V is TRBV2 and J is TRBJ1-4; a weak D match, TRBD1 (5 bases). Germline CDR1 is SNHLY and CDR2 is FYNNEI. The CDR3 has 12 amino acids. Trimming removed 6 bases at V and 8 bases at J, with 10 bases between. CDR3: CASSREKEKLFF. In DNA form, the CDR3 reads TGTGCCAGCAGCAGGGAAAAGGAAAAACTGTTTTTT.